This T cell receptor (beta chain) was captured in a study of shared clonotypes between healthy human individuals. Findings and limits, study-wide: When compared with the clonotypes that were shared by all four sorted-subset donors, the non-shared clonotypes turned out to have lower generation probabilities. Specimens sampled were limited to blood, with tissue repertoires likely differing. In several donors, around 5% of naive CD4 clonotypes appeared in common.

Healthy adults negative for HIV, lacking recent acute infections or vaccinations, served as donors. Measured with immunoSEQ multiplex PCR; TCRdb has only the in-frame clones, and not every one. The sample carries 300,000 to 400,000 clones, around 70% recorded once. With regard to this clone: What it binds is not known.

The V gene's germline CDR1 is SGDLS and CDR2 YYNGEE. The germline V and J ends were trimmed by 2 bases and 9 bases, with 6 bases remaining between them. There are 11 residues in the CDR3. This sequence joins TRBV9 and TRBJ2-1; no clear D gene. This TCR came from a man in his thirties or forties in good health. The sequenced material came from memory CD4+ T cells sorted from blood. Described subset: CD45RA-negative fraction. As DNA, the CDR3 is TGTGCCAGCAGCGTTTCTCTTGAGCAGTTCTTC. Translation: CASSVSLEQFF. Full variable domain (rest looked up from reference TRBV9 and TRBJ2-1): DSGVTQTPKHLITATGQRVTLRCSPRSGDLSVYWYQQSLDQGLQFLIQYYNGEERAKGNILERFSAQQFPDLHSELNLSSLELGDSALYFCASSVSLEQFFGPGTRLTVL.